This T cell receptor beta chain was sequenced for a study of identical twins. Notes on the study in general: Carriage of fewer insertions was seen in abundant cord blood beta clonotypes, whereas memory repertoires showed none.

This clonotype has a count of ten or more. Its antigen is as yet unknown. V lost 0 bases and J 4 bases, leaving 4 bases between the germline ends. Germline loops: CDR1 SQVTM, CDR2 ANQGSEA. The CDR3 runs to 12 residues. MiXCR, run by TCRdb on the 5' RACE reads, gives a single entry per CDR3 protein. The sample lists 1.5 million or so distinct CDR3 sequences; about 32% were seen once. This sequence was found in a newborn girl in good health. Sample: cord blood. The chain couples TRBV29-1 to TRBJ2-1; D is unresolved. The CDR3 nucleotides are TGCAGCGTTGAAGAACGGTACAATGAGCAGTTCTTC. Its protein is CSVEERYNEQFF.